One T cell receptor beta chain is described in this entry. Germline CDR1 SGHTA, CDR2 FQGNSA. The V and J ends lost 4 bases and 4 bases, in that order; junction bases with no gene match: 8. CDR3 length: 16 residues. The sample is drawn from a study of blood T cell repertoires in COVID-19. In the study overall: The United States, Italy and Spain supplied acute and convalescent COVID-19 samples. From T cells, B-cell-depleted T cells, or PBMCs came the material, which was cDNA or gDNA.

Under the authors' procedure: Scientists estimated how many nucleated cells there were by amplifying reference gene primers. TCRdb's copy holds only in-frame clones and misses some; the assay was immunoSEQ multiplex PCR. V and J calls and clone size are given by that table; D and trimming were obtained from the DNA. The sample has 210,000 or so clones; around nine tenths are singletons. The clonotype comes from a woman in her 40s with acute or convalescent COVID-19. Material for sequencing was peripheral blood. V and J are TRBV7-2 and TRBJ2-2; 8 bases are a match to TRBD2. The CDR3 reads CASSSTGGGGTGELFF. The CDR3 nucleotides are TGTGCCAGCAGCTCTACCGGGGGGGGCGGCACCGGGGAGCTGTTTTTT.